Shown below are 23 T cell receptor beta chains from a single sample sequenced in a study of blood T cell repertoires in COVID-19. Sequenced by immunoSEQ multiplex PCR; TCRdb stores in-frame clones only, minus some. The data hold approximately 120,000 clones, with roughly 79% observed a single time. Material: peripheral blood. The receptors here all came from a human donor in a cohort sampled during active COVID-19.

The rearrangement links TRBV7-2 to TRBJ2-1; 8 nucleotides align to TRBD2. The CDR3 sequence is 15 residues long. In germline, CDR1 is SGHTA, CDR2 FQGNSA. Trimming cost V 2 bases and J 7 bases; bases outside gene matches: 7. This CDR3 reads CASSLRGGNINEQFF. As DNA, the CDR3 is TGTGCCAGCAGCTTACGCGGGGGGAATATAAATGAGCAGTTCTTC.

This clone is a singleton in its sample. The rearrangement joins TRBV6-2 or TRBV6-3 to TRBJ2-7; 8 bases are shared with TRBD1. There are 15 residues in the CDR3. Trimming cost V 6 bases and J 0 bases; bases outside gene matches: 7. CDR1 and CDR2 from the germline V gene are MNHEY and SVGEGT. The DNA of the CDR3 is TGTGCCAGCAGCAGGACAGGGAGCCTCTCCTACGAGCAGTACTTC. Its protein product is CASSRTGSLSYEQYF.

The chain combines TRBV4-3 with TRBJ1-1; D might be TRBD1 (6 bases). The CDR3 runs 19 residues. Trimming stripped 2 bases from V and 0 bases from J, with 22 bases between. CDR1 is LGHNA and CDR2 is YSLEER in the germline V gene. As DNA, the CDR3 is TGCGCCAGCAGCCAACGGGGGGCCGGTTCGGCTCCAATGAACACTGAAGCTTTCTTT. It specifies CASSQRGAGSAPMNTEAFF.

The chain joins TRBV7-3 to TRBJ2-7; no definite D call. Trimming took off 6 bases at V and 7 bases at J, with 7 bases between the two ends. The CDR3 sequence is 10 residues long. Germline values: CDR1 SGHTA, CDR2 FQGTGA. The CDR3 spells CASRKREQYF. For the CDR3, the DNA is TGTGCCAGCAGGAAGAGGGAGCAGTACTTC. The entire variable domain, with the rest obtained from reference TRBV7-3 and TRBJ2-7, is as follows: GAGVSQTPSNKVTEKGKYVELRCDPISGHTALYWYRQSLGQGPEFLIYFQGTGAADDSGLPNDRFFAVRPEGSVSTLKIQRTERGDSAVYLCASRKREQYFGPGTRLTVT.

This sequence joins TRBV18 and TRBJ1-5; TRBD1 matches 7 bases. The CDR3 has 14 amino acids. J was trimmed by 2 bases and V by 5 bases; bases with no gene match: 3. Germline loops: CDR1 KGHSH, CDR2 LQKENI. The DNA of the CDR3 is TGTGCCAGCTCAAATGGACAGGGCAATCAGCCCCAGCATTTT. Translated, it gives CASSNGQGNQPQHF.

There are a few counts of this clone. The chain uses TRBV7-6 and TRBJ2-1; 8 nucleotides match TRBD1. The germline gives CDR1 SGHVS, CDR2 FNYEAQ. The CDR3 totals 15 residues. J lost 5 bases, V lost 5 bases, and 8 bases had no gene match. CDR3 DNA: TGTGCCAGCAGCGTCAGGACAGGGCCCAACAATGAGCAGTTCTTC. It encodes CASSVRTGPNNEQFF.

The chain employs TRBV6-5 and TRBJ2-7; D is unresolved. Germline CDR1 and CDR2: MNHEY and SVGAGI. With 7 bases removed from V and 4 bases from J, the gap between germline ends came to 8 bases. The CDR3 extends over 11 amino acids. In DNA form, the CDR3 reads TGTGCCAGCAATGTCCAGTACGAGCAGTACTTC. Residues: CASNVQYEQYF.

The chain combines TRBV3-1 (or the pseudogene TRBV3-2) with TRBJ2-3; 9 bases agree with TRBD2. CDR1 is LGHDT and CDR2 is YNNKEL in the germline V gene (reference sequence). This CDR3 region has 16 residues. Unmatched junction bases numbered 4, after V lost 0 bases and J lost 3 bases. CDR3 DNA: TGTGCCAGCAGCCAAGATCCGAGCGGGGGGACAGATACGCAGTATTTT. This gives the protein CASSQDPSGGTDTQYF.

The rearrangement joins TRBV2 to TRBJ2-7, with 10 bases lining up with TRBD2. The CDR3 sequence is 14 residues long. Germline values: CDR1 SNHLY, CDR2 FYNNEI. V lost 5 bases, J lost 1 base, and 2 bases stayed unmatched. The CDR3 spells CASSLLAGSYEQYF. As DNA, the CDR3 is TGTGCCAGCAGTTTACTAGCGGGGTCCTACGAGCAGTACTTC.

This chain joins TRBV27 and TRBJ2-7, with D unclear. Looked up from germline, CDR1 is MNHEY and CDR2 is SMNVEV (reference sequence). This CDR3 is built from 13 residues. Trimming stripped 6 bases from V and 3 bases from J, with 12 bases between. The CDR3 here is CASRAPGNYEQYF. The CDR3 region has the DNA TGTGCCAGCAGAGCCCCAGGAAACTACGAGCAGTACTTC.

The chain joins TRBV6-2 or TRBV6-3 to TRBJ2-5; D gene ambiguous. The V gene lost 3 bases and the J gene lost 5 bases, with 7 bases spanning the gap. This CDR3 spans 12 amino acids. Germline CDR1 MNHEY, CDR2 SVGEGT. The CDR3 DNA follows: TGTGCCAGCAGTTATGGCTGGGAGACCCAGTACTTC. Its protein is CASSYGWETQYF.

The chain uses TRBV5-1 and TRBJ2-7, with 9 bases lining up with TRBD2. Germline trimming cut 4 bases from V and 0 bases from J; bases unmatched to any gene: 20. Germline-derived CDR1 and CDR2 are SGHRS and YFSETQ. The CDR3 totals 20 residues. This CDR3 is CASSRTNTAGGLLSSYEQYF. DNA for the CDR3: TGCGCCAGCAGCCGAACAAACACAGCGGGAGGCCTTCTCAGCTCCTACGAGCAGTACTTC.

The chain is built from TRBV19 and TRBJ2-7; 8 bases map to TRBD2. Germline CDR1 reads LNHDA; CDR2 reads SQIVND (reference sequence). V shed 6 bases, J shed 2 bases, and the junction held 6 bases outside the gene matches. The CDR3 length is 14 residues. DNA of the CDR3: TGTGCCAGTAGGGTTAGCGGGGCAGCCTACGAGCAGTACTTC. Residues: CASRVSGAAYEQYF.

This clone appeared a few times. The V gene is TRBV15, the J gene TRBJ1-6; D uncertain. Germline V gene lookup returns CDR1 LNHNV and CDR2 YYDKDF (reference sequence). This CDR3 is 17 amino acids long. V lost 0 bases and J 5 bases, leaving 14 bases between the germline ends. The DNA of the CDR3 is TGTGCCACCAGCAGAGATCAGGCGGGTCCTAATAATTCACCCCTCCACTTT. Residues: CATSRDQAGPNNSPLHF.

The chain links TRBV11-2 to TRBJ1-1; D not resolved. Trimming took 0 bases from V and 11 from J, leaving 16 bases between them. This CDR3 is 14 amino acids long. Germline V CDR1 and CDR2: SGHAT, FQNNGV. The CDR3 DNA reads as TGTGCCAGCAGCTTAGAGGCCCCCCCAGGTACGGCTTTCTTT. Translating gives CASSLEAPPGTAFF. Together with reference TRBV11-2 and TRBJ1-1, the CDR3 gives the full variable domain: EAGVAQSPRYKIIEKRQSVAFWCNPISGHATLYWYQQILGQGPKLLIQFQNNGVVDDSQLPKDRFSAERLKGVDSTLKIQPAKLEDSAVYLCASSLEAPPGTAFFGQGTRLTVV.

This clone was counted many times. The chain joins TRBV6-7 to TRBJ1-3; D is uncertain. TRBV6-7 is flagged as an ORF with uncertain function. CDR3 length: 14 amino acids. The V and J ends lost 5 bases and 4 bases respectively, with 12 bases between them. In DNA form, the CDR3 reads TGTGCCAGCAGTCAGCTGTTCAGGGGAAACACCATATATTTT. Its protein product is CASSQLFRGNTIYF.

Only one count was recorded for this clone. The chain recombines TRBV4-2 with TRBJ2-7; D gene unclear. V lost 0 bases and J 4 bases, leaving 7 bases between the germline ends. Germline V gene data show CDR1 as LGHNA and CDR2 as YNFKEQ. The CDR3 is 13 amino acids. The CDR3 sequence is CASSQELRYEQYF. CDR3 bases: TGTGCCAGCAGCCAAGAGCTGAGGTACGAGCAGTACTTC.

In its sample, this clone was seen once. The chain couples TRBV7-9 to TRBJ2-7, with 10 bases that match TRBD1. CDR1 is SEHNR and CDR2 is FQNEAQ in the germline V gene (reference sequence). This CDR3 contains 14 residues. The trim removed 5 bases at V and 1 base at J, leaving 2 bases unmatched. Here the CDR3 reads CASSPDRGSYEQYF. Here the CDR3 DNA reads TGTGCCAGCAGCCCGGACAGGGGGTCCTACGAGCAGTACTTC.

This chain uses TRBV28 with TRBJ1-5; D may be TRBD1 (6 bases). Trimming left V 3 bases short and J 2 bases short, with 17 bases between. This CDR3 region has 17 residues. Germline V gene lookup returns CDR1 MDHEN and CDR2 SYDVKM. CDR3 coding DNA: TGTGCCAGCAGTTTGACCCCTTTTTCAGGGGGCAATCAGCCCCAGCATTTT. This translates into CASSLTPFSGGNQPQHF.

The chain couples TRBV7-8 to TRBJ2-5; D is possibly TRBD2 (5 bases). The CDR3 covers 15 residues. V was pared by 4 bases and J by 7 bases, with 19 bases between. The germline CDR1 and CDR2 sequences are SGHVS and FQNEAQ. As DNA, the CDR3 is TGTGCCAGCAGCTCCCCACAGCTAGCTGGTGGGACCCAGTACTTC. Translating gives CASSSPQLAGGTQYF.

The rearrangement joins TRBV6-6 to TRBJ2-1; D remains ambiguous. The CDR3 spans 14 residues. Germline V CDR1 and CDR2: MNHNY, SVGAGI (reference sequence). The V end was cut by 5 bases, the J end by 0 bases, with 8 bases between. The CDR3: CASSGSGSYNEQFF. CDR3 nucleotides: TGTGCCAGCAGTGGCTCGGGCTCCTACAATGAGCAGTTCTTC.

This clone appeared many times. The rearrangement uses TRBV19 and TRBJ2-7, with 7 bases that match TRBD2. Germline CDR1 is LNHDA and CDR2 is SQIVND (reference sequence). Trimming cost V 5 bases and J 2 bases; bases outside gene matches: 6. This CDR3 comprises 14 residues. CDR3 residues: CASSASGTTYEQYF. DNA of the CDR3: TGTGCCAGTAGTGCCTCCGGGACTACCTACGAGCAGTACTTC.

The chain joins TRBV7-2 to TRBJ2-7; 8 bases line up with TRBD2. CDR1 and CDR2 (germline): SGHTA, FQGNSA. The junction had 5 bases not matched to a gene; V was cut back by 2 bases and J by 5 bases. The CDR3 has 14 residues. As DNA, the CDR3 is TGTGCCAGCAGCTTAAACGGGGGGGTAGACGAGCAGTACTTC. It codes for CASSLNGGVDEQYF.